This T cell receptor beta chain was observed in a study of graft-versus-host responses after intestinal transplantation. Here immunoSEQ multiplex PCR was the method, and the copy in TCRdb shows in-frame clones only, minus some. The sample consists of about 39,000 clones, roughly 93% of them appearing once. Regarding this clone: Its matching antigen is unknown.

V was trimmed by 7 bases and J by 0 bases, leaving 13 bases between them. The length of the CDR3 is 13 residues. The germline V gene has CDR1 SQVTM and CDR2 ANQGSEA. This TCR derives from a human donor who was the organ donor for an intestinal transplant. Sequenced here: unstimulated CD8+ T cells sorted from spleen or lymph node cells, sampled before transplant. The chain has TRBV29-1 and TRBJ2-7, with a possible D match to TRBD1 (6 bases). This chain's CDR3 is CSGQGSPSYEQYF. The CDR3 bases are TGCAGCGGTCAGGGGTCACCCTCCTACGAGCAGTACTTC.